These 8 T cell receptor beta chains were all obtained from the same sample, sequenced in a study of blood T cell repertoires in COVID-19. Clones were read by immunoSEQ multiplex PCR, and TCRdb kept only the in-frame ones, dropping some. Of over 70,000 clones in the sample, about 75% were seen once. Specimen: peripheral blood. The receptors stem from a woman older than 75 with acute or convalescent COVID-19.

This clone has more than one count but fewer than ten. CDR3 sequence (DNA): TGCAGCAAACGACAGGCGGCCTACGAGCAGTACTTC. Its protein product is CSKRQAAYEQYF. The V and J genes are TRBV29-1 and TRBJ2-7, with a possible D match to TRBD1 (6 bases). Germline assignment: CDR1 SQVTM and CDR2 ANQGSEA. The CDR3 contains 12 residues. V lost 8 bases to trimming and J lost 2 bases, with 13 bases between them.

The chain employs TRBV12-3 or TRBV12-4 and TRBJ1-5; TRBD1 agrees at 8 bases. The CDR3 has 12 amino acids. J was trimmed by 7 bases and V by 5 bases; bases with no gene match: 1. The DNA for the CDR3 is TGTGCCAGCAGTAACAGGGGGCAGCCCCAGCATTTT. Its translation is CASSNRGQPQHF.

The chain recombines TRBV7-3 with TRBJ2-1; 11 nucleotides align to TRBD2. Per germline, CDR1 SGHTA and CDR2 FQGTGA. This CDR3 is built from 15 residues. The J segment lost 9 bases and the V segment lost 6 bases, leaving 10 bases of the junction unmatched. CDR3 protein: CASSFVAGGWSEQFF. The CDR3 nucleotides are TGTGCCAGCAGTTTCGTAGCGGGAGGGTGGAGTGAGCAGTTCTTC.

This clone was seen more than once but under ten times. This rearrangement joins TRBV4-2 to TRBJ1-6; D unresolved. Germline assignment: CDR1 LGHNA and CDR2 YNFKEQ. This CDR3 contains 15 residues. The V end lost 0 bases, the J end lost 6 bases, and 9 bases lay between the germline ends. As DNA, the CDR3 is TGTGCCAGCAGCCAAGATAACACCGCTAATTCACCCCTCCACTTT. Amino acid sequence: CASSQDNTANSPLHF.

V usage is TRBV5-5 and J usage is TRBJ1-2; the D is unclear. The CDR3 runs 12 residues. Deletions cut 2 bases from V and 2 bases from J, with 4 bases between. CDR1 and CDR2 from the germline V gene are SGHKS and YYEKEE (reference sequence). For the CDR3, the DNA is TGTGCCAGCAGCTTAGAGAACTATGGCTACACCTTC. As protein: CASSLENYGYTF.

The rearrangement uses TRBV2 and TRBJ2-3, with 7 bases that match TRBD2. The CDR3 has 17 amino acids. Germline values: CDR1 SNHLY, CDR2 FYNNEI. V lost 3 bases and J lost 2; bases outside the gene matches: 11. As DNA, the CDR3 is TGTGCCAGCAGTGACTGGGGAGCGGGACGCGACACAGATACGCAGTATTTT. Protein sequence: CASSDWGAGRDTDTQYF.

This chain joins TRBV4-2 and TRBJ1-2; 8 bases agree with TRBD1. With V trimmed by 0 bases and J by 4 bases, 4 bases remained unmatched. Germline lookup yields CDR1 LGHNA and CDR2 YNFKEQ. The CDR3 is 15 amino acids. Written as DNA, the CDR3 is TGTGCCAGCAGCCAAGAGGCAGGGGGCGCCTATGGCTACACCTTC. Encoded protein: CASSQEAGGAYGYTF.

This clone has only a few counts. The gene calls are TRBV5-5 and TRBJ1-2; 10 bases map to TRBD1. Germline loops: CDR1 SGHKS, CDR2 YYEKEE (reference sequence). Unmatched junction bases numbered 11, after V lost 1 base and J lost 8 bases. The CDR3 is 16 amino acids. The CDR3 reads CASSLHNPGTGVGYTF. DNA for the CDR3: TGTGCCAGCAGCTTGCACAACCCTGGGACAGGGGTCGGCTACACCTTC. Full variable domain (outside the CDR3, taken from reference TRBV5-5 and TRBJ1-2): DAGVTQSPTHLIKTRGQQVTLRCSPISGHKSVSWYQQVLGQGPQFIFQYYEKEERGRGNFPDRFSARQFPNYSSELNVNALLLGDSALYLCASSLHNPGTGVGYTFGSGTRLTVV.